This T cell receptor (beta chain) was sequenced for a study of T cells after yellow fever vaccination. TCRdb called the 5' RACE reads again in MiXCR, with one record for every CDR3 protein. The table records about 300,000 distinct CDR3 sequences, around 6.8% of them present only once. This clonotype showed up just a few times. Trimming cost V 7 bases and J 0 bases, with 21 bases left between them. The germline gives CDR1 SQVTM, CDR2 ANQGSEA. CDR3 length equals 17 residues. This specimen was PBMCs, taken about 49 days after the first yellow fever vaccination. The receptor's source is a young man who received the YFV17D yellow fever vaccine. The chain carries TRBV29-1 and TRBJ2-2; tentatively, D is TRBD1 (6 bases). CDR3 DNA: TGCAGCGCCTCTCTACAGGGCCGAGGGGCGAACACCGGGGAGCTGTTTTTT. It yields the protein CSASLQGRGANTGELFF.